The 12 T cell receptor beta chains in this list originate from one sample, sequenced in a study of shared clonotypes between healthy human individuals. Using immunoSEQ multiplex PCR, the repertoire was profiled, and TCRdb retains in-frame clones only, with some absent. Seen here are roughly 2,500,000 clones, roughly 93% observed once, and the top ten hold more than 0.35%. The sample was naive CD4+ T cells from PBMCs. Subset indicated: CD45RA+ positively selected. These receptors were obtained from a man younger than 35 in good health. Some clones in this sample may be carry-over from other donors' samples.

The chain has TRBV28 and TRBJ1-1; tentative D call: TRBD1 (6 bases). The V end lost 8 bases, the J end lost 3 bases, and 16 bases lay between the germline ends. The CDR3 is made up of 14 amino acids. Germline V gene sequence: CDR1 MDHEN, CDR2 SYDVKM. This CDR3 reads CASRGGGRYTEAFF. The CDR3, as DNA: TGTGCCAGCCGAGGCGGGGGGCGATACACTGAAGCTTTCTTT.

The chain combines TRBV11-2 with TRBJ2-1, with 7 bases aligning to TRBD2. Losses at the gene ends were 1 base for V and 4 bases for J; bases not matched to a gene: 7. The germline V gene encodes CDR1 SGHAT and CDR2 FQNNGV. CDR3 length equals 16 residues. The CDR3 sequence is CASSLGGSGPYNEQFF. DNA for the CDR3: TGTGCCAGCAGCTTAGGGGGTAGCGGGCCGTACAATGAGCAGTTCTTC. The whole variable domain, filled in from reference TRBV11-2 and TRBJ2-1, reads EAGVAQSPRYKIIEKRQSVAFWCNPISGHATLYWYQQILGQGPKLLIQFQNNGVVDDSQLPKDRFSAERLKGVDSTLKIQPAKLEDSAVYLCASSLGGSGPYNEQFFGPGTRLTVL.

Regarding this clone: Other DNA sequences within the sample encode an identical CDR3. The chain recombines TRBV7-2 with TRBJ1-1, with D possibly matching TRBD1 (6 bases). This CDR3 region has 13 residues. V was clipped by 9 bases and J by 0 bases, with 11 bases between them. Per the germline V gene, CDR1 is SGHTA and CDR2 is FQGNSA. In DNA form, the CDR3 reads TGTGCCAGTCGTGGACAGATGAACACTGAAGCTTTCTTT. It is translated as CASRGQMNTEAFF.

This rearrangement joins TRBV28 to TRBJ1-2, with TRBD1 identical over 7 bases. CDR1 is MDHEN, CDR2 SYDVKM, per germline. J lost 3 bases, V lost 6 bases, and 7 bases had no gene match. The CDR3 covers 14 residues. This CDR3 reads CASRPQGKDYGYTF. The CDR3 nucleotides are TGTGCCAGCAGGCCACAGGGGAAGGACTATGGCTACACCTTC.

Only a few counts were recorded for this clone. Additional DNA sequences in this sample encode the identical CDR3. The chain carries TRBV5-1 and TRBJ2-7, with TRBD1 identical over 7 bases. Germline V gives CDR1 SGHRS, CDR2 YFSETQ. The CDR3 sequence is 14 residues long. The J segment lost 0 bases and the V segment lost 4 bases, leaving 4 bases of the junction unmatched. CDR3 DNA sequence: TGCGCCAGCAGCCTGACAGGGAGCTCCTACGAGCAGTACTTC. It is translated as CASSLTGSSYEQYF.

Notes on this clone: Within the sample, other DNA sequences also encode this same CDR3. This rearrangement joins TRBV18 to TRBJ2-2, with 9 bases identical to TRBD1. CDR3 length: 16 amino acids. The germline CDR1 and CDR2 sequences are KGHSH and LQKENI. Trimming cost V 3 bases and J 2 bases; bases outside gene matches: 4. In DNA form, the CDR3 reads TGTGCCAGCTCACCCGAGGGACAGGGTAACACCGGGGAGCTGTTTTTT. This sequence encodes CASSPEGQGNTGELFF.

This chain links TRBV5-4 with TRBJ2-1; TRBD2 matches 11 bases. CDR1 is SGHNT and CDR2 is YYREEE in the germline V gene (reference sequence). Trimming cost V 3 bases and J 6 bases; bases outside gene matches: 14. The CDR3 loop spans 18 amino acids. As DNA, the CDR3 is TGTGCCAGCAGCTCCGGGACTAGCGGTAATCGTCTCGCCAATGAGCAGTTCTTC. It specifies CASSSGTSGNRLANEQFF.

J is TRBJ2-5 and V is TRBV14, with 9 bases fitting TRBD2. The ends lost 3 bases at V and 4 bases at J; junction bases unmatched: 9. CDR3 length: 16 residues. The germline V gene encodes CDR1 SGHDN and CDR2 FVKESK. CDR3 coding DNA: TGTGCCAGCAGCCATCTGTCTAGCGGGACTTTAGAGACCCAGTACTTC. Protein: CASSHLSSGTLETQYF. Full variable domain (remainder filled in from reference TRBV14 and TRBJ2-5): EAGVTQFPSHSVIEKGQTVTLRCDPISGHDNLYWYRRVMGKEIKFLLHFVKESKQDESGMPNNRFLAERTGGTYSTLKVQPAELEDSGVYFCASSHLSSGTLETQYFGPGTRLLVL.

The rearrangement uses TRBV28 and TRBJ2-3; TRBD2 matches at 10 bases. CDR1 MDHEN and CDR2 SYDVKM come from the germline V gene. The V and J ends lost 8 bases and 7 bases, in that order; junction bases with no gene match: 12. CDR3 size: 15 residues. The DNA for the CDR3 is TGTGCCAGCGCGAGGCCTAGCGGGAGAGGCAATACGCAGTATTTT. It is translated as CASARPSGRGNTQYF.

V usage is TRBV7-8 and J usage is TRBJ1-4; 8 bases line up with TRBD1. The CDR3 is 15 residues long. Germline values: CDR1 SGHVS, CDR2 FQNEAQ. Germline trimming cut 8 bases from V and 5 bases from J; bases unmatched to any gene: 10. Here the CDR3 DNA reads TGTGCCAGCCTTCCCGGACAGGGACGAAATGAAAAACTGTTTTTT. This translates into CASLPGQGRNEKLFF.

The chain employs TRBV12-5 and TRBJ2-2; 10 bases are shared with TRBD2. V shed 0 bases and J 7 bases; nucleotides not matched to a gene: 8. Germline V gene sequence: CDR1 LGHNT, CDR2 FRNRAP. The CDR3 is 17 residues long. The DNA of the CDR3 is TGTGCTAGTGGTTTGGTACTGCTAGCGGGAGCGGGCGGGGAGCTGTTTTTT. Protein product: CASGLVLLAGAGGELFF.

This sequence joins TRBV5-4 and TRBJ2-2; D not certain. V dropped 4 bases and J dropped 5 bases, with 12 bases sitting between them. The CDR3 is made up of 14 amino acids. CDR1 is SGHNT and CDR2 is YYREEE in the germline V gene (reference sequence). CDR3 amino acids: CASSLEIKTGELFF. CDR3 DNA: TGTGCCAGCAGCCTCGAAATTAAAACCGGGGAGCTGTTTTTT.